This TCR beta chain was documented in a study of shared clonotypes between healthy human individuals. Study-level findings and limits: Although depth was large, rarefaction showed that sequencing of the sorted subsets was incomplete.

Sequencing was performed with immunoSEQ multiplex PCR; in TCRdb, only in-frame clones are kept and a portion is missing. The sample has 2 million to 2.5 million clones; approximately 95% are singletons. Healthy HIV-negative adults without recent acute infections or vaccinations served as donors. Naive CD45RA+ and memory CD45RA-negative subsets were split from CD4+ cells. About this clone: The target antigen is unknown.

CDR1 and CDR2 (germline): LNHDA, SQIVND (reference sequence). CDR3 length: 15 amino acids. The V gene lost 5 bases and the J gene lost 2 bases, with 15 bases spanning the gap. The source is a man younger than 35 in good health. The gene calls are TRBV19 and TRBJ1-2; D might be TRBD1 (6 bases). The sample taken for sequencing was naive CD4+ T cells sorted from blood. This sample's subset: CD45RA+ positively selected. The CDR3 is CASSVGQLGNYGYTF. CDR3 DNA sequence: TGTGCCAGTAGTGTTGGACAGCTAGGGAACTATGGCTACACCTTC.